This passage covers 16 T cell receptor beta chains from one sample sequenced in a study of CD8+CD57+ T cells in acquired aplastic anemia. For sequencing, patients were chosen who had shown expansion of CD8+CD57+ cells by flow cytometry. Profiles of TCR beta VDJ and CDR3 were generated from a genomic DNA template. TCRdb used MiXCR to reprocess the reads, holding one entry per CDR3 protein. The profile covers fewer than 200,000 distinct CDR3 sequences, with almost 50% appearing a single time and over 10% taken by the ten largest. The sample consisted of sorted CD4+, CD8+, or CD8+CD57+ T cells (not recorded which) from PBMCs. The receptors come from a human donor with aplastic anemia.

There are a few counts of this clonotype. The chain is built from TRBV7-8 and TRBJ2-7; 7 bases agree with TRBD1. CDR1 and CDR2 (germline): SGHVS, FQNEAQ. The CDR3 contains 15 residues. The trim removed 1 base at V and 1 base at J, leaving 4 bases unmatched. CDR3 sequence (DNA): TGTGCCAGCAGCTTAGATCCGGGACAGTCCTACGAGCAGTACTTC. The encoded protein is CASSLDPGQSYEQYF.

This clonotype appeared a single time. The rearrangement links TRBV24-1 to TRBJ2-3; 8 positions agree with TRBD2. Germline loops: CDR1 KGHDR, CDR2 SFDVKD. The CDR3 length is 14 residues. Trimming took 5 bases from V and 6 from J; bases not matched to a gene: 6. CDR3 residues: CATSGSGNRDTQYF. The DNA of the CDR3 is TGTGCCACCAGTGGTAGCGGGAATCGGGATACGCAGTATTTT.

The chain couples TRBV7-3 to TRBJ2-7; tentatively, D is TRBD2 (5 bases). CDR1 SGHTA and CDR2 FQGTGA come from the germline V gene. CDR3 length equals 13 residues. V lost 5 bases and J 7 bases, leaving 15 bases between the germline ends. The CDR3 region is CASSNGPPGEQYF. CDR3 nucleotides: TGTGCCAGCAGCAACGGACCTCCGGGAGAGCAGTACTTC.

This clonotype has at least ten counts. This chain uses TRBV10-3 with TRBJ2-1; 9 nucleotides align to TRBD1. Germline V gene lookup returns CDR1 ENHRY and CDR2 SYGVKD. J was trimmed by 0 bases and V by 6 bases; bases with no gene match: 3. CDR3 size: 15 residues. As DNA, the CDR3 is TGTGCCATCAGGGTACAGGGGGCCTCCTACAATGAGCAGTTCTTC. Protein product: CAIRVQGASYNEQFF.

To note about this clonotype: Possible read error: a much larger clone is one base away. The rearrangement uses TRBV5-1 and TRBJ2-5; D might be TRBD2 (6 bases). The germline V gene encodes CDR1 SGHRS and CDR2 YFSETQ. The V end was cut by 7 bases, the J end by 2 bases, with 15 bases between. The CDR3 consists of 14 residues. This CDR3 reads CASGVVSGQETQYF. The DNA of the CDR3 is TGCGCCAGCGGAGTTGTTAGCGGACAAGAGACCCAGTACTTC.

The CDR3 DNA sequence: TGTGCCAGCAGTGAATATACAGGGGGCACTGAAGCTTTCTTT. Translating it yields CASSEYTGGTEAFF. The chain employs TRBV7-2 and TRBJ1-1, with 8 nucleotides matching TRBD1. This CDR3 comprises 14 residues. The trim removed 6 bases at V and 4 bases at J, leaving 7 bases unmatched. Looked up from germline, CDR1 is SGHTA and CDR2 is FQGNSA.

In its sample, this clonotype was seen once. This chain joins TRBV2 and TRBJ2-3, with a tentative D call TRBD1 (7 bases). This CDR3 is built from 15 residues. Trimming removed 6 bases at V and 8 bases at J, with 21 bases between. Looked up from germline, CDR1 is SNHLY and CDR2 is FYNNEI. The CDR3 sequence: CASRKTGTPGGTQYF. For the CDR3, the DNA is TGTGCCAGCAGGAAGACAGGGACTCCCGGTGGTACGCAGTATTTT.

The count of this clonotype is one. A single base separates this from a much larger clone, so it may be a read error. The gene calls are TRBV11-1 and TRBJ1-1, with a tentative D call TRBD1 (5 bases). Trimming took 6 bases from V and 3 from J, leaving 17 bases between them. The CDR3 is 15 amino acids. Germline lookup yields CDR1 SGHAT and CDR2 FQDESV (reference sequence). CDR3 amino acids: CASRPVRGSDTEAFF. In DNA, the CDR3 is TGTGCCAGCAGACCCGTCCGGGGGTCGGACACTGAAGCTTTCTTT.

This chain links TRBV7-8 with TRBJ2-3; D unresolved. The CDR3 is 11 amino acids. V lost 5 bases to trimming and J lost 8 bases, with 8 bases between them. Germline V lookup: CDR1 SGHVS, CDR2 FQNEAQ. For the CDR3, the DNA is TGTGCCAGCAGCCCAGGCCCTACGCAGTATTTT. It translates to CASSPGPTQYF.

The V call is TRBV10-3, the J call TRBJ2-2; 9 bases agree with TRBD1. V trimming: 3 bases; J trimming: 7 bases; junction bases outside the gene matches: 6. CDR3 length: 15 amino acids. Germline-derived CDR1 and CDR2 are ENHRY and SYGVKD. The CDR3 here is CAISDPDRGGGELFF. The CDR3 DNA sequence: TGTGCCATCAGTGACCCGGACAGGGGTGGCGGGGAGCTGTTTTTT.

This clonotype was seen more than once but under ten times. V usage is TRBV7-8 and J usage is TRBJ1-6, with D unclear. CDR1 SGHVS and CDR2 FQNEAQ come from the germline V gene. V lost 2 bases and J lost 1, with 12 bases in between. The CDR3 loop spans 17 amino acids. Here the CDR3 reads CASSLKGRASYNSPLHF. Written as DNA, the CDR3 is TGTGCCAGCAGCTTAAAAGGGCGCGCGTCCTATAATTCACCCCTCCACTTT.

The chain is built from TRBV7-2 and TRBJ2-2; D is uncertain. Between the trimmed V and J ends, which lost 2 bases and 5 bases, there was a span of 3 bases. The germline CDR1 and CDR2 sequences are SGHTA and FQGNSA. This CDR3 has 12 residues. CDR3 DNA: TGTGCCAGCAGCTTAAGGACCGGGGAGCTGTTTTTT. It translates to CASSLRTGELFF.

V gene TRBV9 combines with J gene TRBJ2-7, with 11 bases lining up with TRBD2. Germline CDR1 and CDR2: SGDLS and YYNGEE. J lost 3 bases, V lost 4 bases, and 9 bases had no gene match. CDR3 length: 16 amino acids. CDR3 DNA: TGTGCCAGCAGCCGAGAAGGGGGACTAGCGGTCTACGAGCAGTACTTC. Translated, it gives CASSREGGLAVYEQYF.

This clonotype was observed a few times. The gene calls are TRBV7-6 and TRBJ2-7, with D unclear. The CDR3 runs 12 residues. Trimming left V 1 base short and J 6 bases short, with 7 bases between. Germline CDR1 and CDR2: SGHVS and FNYEAQ. The CDR3 coding sequence is TGTGCCAGCAGCTTAGTAGCAGGCGAGCAGTACTTC. Translating it yields CASSLVAGEQYF.

The chain uses TRBV24-1 and TRBJ2-7; 10 nucleotides match TRBD1. Germline CDR1 KGHDR, CDR2 SFDVKD. This CDR3 is built from 16 residues. Trimming at V came to 4 bases and at J to 5 bases, leaving 10 bases not matched to a gene. In nucleotides, the CDR3 is TGTGCCACCAGTGACACCAAATTGGGGACAGGGGACGAGCAGTACTTC. Translated: CATSDTKLGTGDEQYF.

The chain employs TRBV2 and TRBJ2-1, with D perhaps being TRBD1 or TRBD2 (6 bases each). CDR1 is SNHLY and CDR2 is FYNNEI in the germline V gene. The CDR3 sequence is 13 residues long. The V end was cut by 5 bases, the J end by 8 bases, with 13 bases between. CDR3: CASSRGPRDEQFF. CDR3 nucleotide sequence: TGTGCCAGCAGTCGGGGGCCCAGGGATGAGCAGTTCTTC. Based on the CDR3 plus reference TRBV2 and TRBJ2-1, the full variable domain is EPEVTQTPSHQVTQMGQEVILRCVPISNHLYFYWYRQILGQKVEFLVSFYNNEISEKSEIFDDQFSVERPDGSNFTLKIRSTKLEDSAMYFCASSRGPRDEQFFGPGTRLTVL.